This T cell receptor beta chain was identified in a study of yellow fever vaccine responses in identical twins (dated by TCRdb to 2016 to 2019). Broadly, across the study: In the study, vaccine-responding T cell clones were precisely tracked in identical twins.

Turning to this clonotype: Its antigen is currently not known. No per-base quality is available; no much larger clone lies one base away.

Broader findings and caveats from the paper: The authors reported that the T cell response to vaccination in identical twins appeared partly convergent and partly personalized.

The junction carries 12 bases between V and J, which are trimmed by 5 bases and 5 bases respectively. Including the terminal cysteine and phenylalanine, the CDR3 comprises 13 residues. Only CDR3 DNA is held: 39 bases, read in frame from base 1. From a lookup of the germline V gene, CDR1 and CDR2 are SGHAT and FQNNGV. The library relied on RT-PCR. The run used an Illumina HiSeq 2500. TCRdb cleaned the public reads at Q25 with fastp, built clones with MiXCR and kept in-frame beta chains. Each CDR3 protein gets just one entry, which takes the most common genes and DNA from the rows behind it. This sample comprises fewer than 4,000 distinct CDR3 sequences, almost 90% of them detected only once. Jointly, the top ten make up approximately 1.7% of the sample.

The receptor was derived from a woman in her late teens or twenties who received the yellow fever vaccine. Donor details come from another sample of the same person, matched by shared clones. The chain is encoded by TRBV11-2 joined to TRBJ2-5, with the D call tentatively TRBD1 or TRBD2, each fitting 6 bases. The sequencing used T cells from blood (PBMCs), unsorted or a sorted subset (not recorded which), collected before or after yellow fever vaccination (not recorded which). The sequence in DNA is TGTGCCAGCAGCGGAGGGGGTTGGGAGACCCAGTACTTC. Its translation reads: CASSGGGWETQYF.